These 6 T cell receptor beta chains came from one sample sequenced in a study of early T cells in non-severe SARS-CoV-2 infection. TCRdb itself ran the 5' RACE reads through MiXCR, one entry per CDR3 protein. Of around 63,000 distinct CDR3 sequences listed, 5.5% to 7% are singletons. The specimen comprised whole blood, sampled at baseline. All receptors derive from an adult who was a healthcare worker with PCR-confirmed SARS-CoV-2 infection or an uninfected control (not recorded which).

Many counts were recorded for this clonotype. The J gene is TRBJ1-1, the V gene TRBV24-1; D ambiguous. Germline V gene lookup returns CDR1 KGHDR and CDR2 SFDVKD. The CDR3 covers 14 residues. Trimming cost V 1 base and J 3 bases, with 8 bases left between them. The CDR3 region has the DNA TGTGCCACCAGTGATTTTAGGGTTCACACTGAAGCTTTCTTT. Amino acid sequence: CATSDFRVHTEAFF.

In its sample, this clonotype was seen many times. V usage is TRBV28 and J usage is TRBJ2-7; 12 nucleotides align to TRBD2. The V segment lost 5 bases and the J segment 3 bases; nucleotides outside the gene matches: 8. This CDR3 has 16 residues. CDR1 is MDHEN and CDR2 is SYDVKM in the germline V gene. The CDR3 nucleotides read TGTGCCAGCAGTGTCGGACTAGCGGGAACAATCTACGAGCAGTACTTC. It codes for CASSVGLAGTIYEQYF.

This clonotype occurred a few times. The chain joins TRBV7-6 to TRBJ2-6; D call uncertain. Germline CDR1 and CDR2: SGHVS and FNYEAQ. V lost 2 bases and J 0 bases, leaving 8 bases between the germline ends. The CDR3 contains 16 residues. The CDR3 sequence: CASSLNGPSGANVLTF. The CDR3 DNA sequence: TGTGCCAGCAGCTTAAATGGGCCCTCTGGGGCCAACGTCCTGACTTTC. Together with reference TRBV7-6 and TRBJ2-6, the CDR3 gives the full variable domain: GAGVSQSPRYKVTKRGQDVALRCDPISGHVSLYWYRQALGQGPEFLTYFNYEAQQDKSGLPNDRFSAERPEGSISTLTIQRTEQRDSAMYRCASSLNGPSGANVLTFGAGSRLTVL.

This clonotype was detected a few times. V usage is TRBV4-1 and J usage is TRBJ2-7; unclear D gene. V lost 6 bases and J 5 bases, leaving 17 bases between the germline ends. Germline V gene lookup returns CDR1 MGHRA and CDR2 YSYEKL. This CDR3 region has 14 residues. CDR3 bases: TGCGCCAGCAGTTCCAACCCAAACACCCACGAGCAGTACTTC. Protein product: CASSSNPNTHEQYF.

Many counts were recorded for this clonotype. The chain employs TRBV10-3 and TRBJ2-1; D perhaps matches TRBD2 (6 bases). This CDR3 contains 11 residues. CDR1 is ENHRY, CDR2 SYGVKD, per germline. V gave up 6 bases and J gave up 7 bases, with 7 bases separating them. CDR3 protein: CAIRTSNEQFF. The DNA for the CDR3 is TGTGCCATCAGGACTAGTAATGAGCAGTTCTTC.

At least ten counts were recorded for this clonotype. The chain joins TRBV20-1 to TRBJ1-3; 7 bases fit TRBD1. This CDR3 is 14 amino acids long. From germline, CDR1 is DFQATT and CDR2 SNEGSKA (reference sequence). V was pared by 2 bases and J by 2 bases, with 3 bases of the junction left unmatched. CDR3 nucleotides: TGCAGTGCTAGATTAGACAGGGCTGGAAACACCATATATTTT. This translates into CSARLDRAGNTIYF.